This is a list of T cell receptor beta chains from one sample in a study of blood T cell repertoires in COVID-19. TCRdb's table, derived via immunoSEQ multiplex PCR, lists solely in-frame clones and lacks some. The sample has about 200,000 clones, 65% to 90% seen once. Sequencing was performed on peripheral blood. These receptors came from a human donor in a cohort sampled during active COVID-19. Each CDR3 is given with its conserved first and last residue. A D gene is named only where the DNA matches it firmly. Some rows have no size entry. The others give once, few or many, or a class for an expanded clone.

V,J,D,size,CDR3,DNA
TRBV11-2,TRBJ2-5,-,-,CASSLDKAGQTQYF,TGTGCCAGCAGCTTAGATAAGGCAGGGCAGACCCAGTACTTC
TRBV5-6,TRBJ2-6,TRBD1,-,CASSFGRGRPGANVLTF,TGTGCCAGCAGCTTTGGCAGGGGGCGACCTGGGGCCAACGTCCTGACTTTC
TRBV2,TRBJ2-1,TRBD2,few,CASSEGRPQRTSGRGNEQFF,TGTGCCAGCAGTGAAGGGAGGCCCCAAAGGACTAGCGGGAGAGGTAATGAGCAGTTCTTC
TRBV5-1,TRBJ1-1,TRBD1,-,CASSHRDRGKLEAFF,TGCGCCAGCAGCCACAGGGACAGGGGAAAACTTGAAGCTTTCTTT
TRBV5-1,TRBJ1-4,-,-,CASSDPSREKLFF,TGCGCCAGCAGTGACCCGTCGAGGGAAAAACTGTTTTTT
TRBV7-6,TRBJ2-1,-,-,CASSLEGGWAREQFF,TGTGCCAGCAGCTTAGAAGGCGGGTGGGCCCGGGAGCAGTTCTTC
TRBV7-9,TRBJ2-7,TRBD1,few,CASSPRTGRVYEQYF,TGTGCCAGCAGCCCTCGGACAGGACGCGTATACGAGCAGTACTTC
TRBV6-6,TRBJ2-7,-,-,CASRRDRESSYEQYF,TGTGCCAGCAGGCGCGACAGAGAAAGCTCCTACGAGCAGTACTTC
TRBV15,TRBJ1-6,-,few,CATRTHRDNSPLHF,TGTGCCACCCGAACCCACAGGGATAATTCACCCCTCCACTTT
TRBV5-4,TRBJ2-5,-,-,CASSSRVVGQETQYF,TGTGCCAGCAGCTCGAGGGTTGTTGGCCAAGAGACCCAGTACTTC
TRBV5-1,TRBJ2-5,TRBD2,-,CASSSGRAGGIETQYF,TGCGCCAGCAGCTCCGGAAGGGCGGGAGGGATCGAGACCCAGTACTTC
TRBV18,TRBJ2-3,TRBD2,-,CASSPQTSGSGDTQYF,TGTGCCAGCTCACCTCAAACTAGCGGGAGTGGAGATACGCAGTATTTT
TRBV12-3/TRBV12-4,TRBJ2-5,-,-,CASNGGAGETQYF,TGTGCCAGCAATGGGGGGGCAGGGGAGACCCAGTACTTC
TRBV6-5,TRBJ2-7,-,-,CASSISGVGSYEQYF,TGTGCCAGCAGTATTAGCGGAGTGGGATCCTACGAGCAGTACTTC
TRBV28,TRBJ2-7,TRBD1,-,CASNIGTGSYEQYF,TGTGCCAGCAATATAGGGACAGGAAGCTACGAGCAGTACTTC
TRBV28,TRBJ1-2,-,few,CASTQGHYGYTF,TGTGCCAGCACGCAGGGGCACTATGGCTACACCTTC
TRBV5-1,TRBJ2-7,-,-,CASSITSSGYEQYF,TGCGCCAGCAGCATCACTAGCTCGGGTTACGAGCAGTACTTC
TRBV3-1/TRBV3-2,TRBJ2-1,-,-,CASSHRATRRSYNEQFF,TGTGCCAGCAGCCACAGGGCAACCCGCCGCTCCTACAATGAGCAGTTCTTC
TRBV28,TRBJ1-4,-,-,CASSSGRGLATNEKLFF,TGTGCCAGCAGTTCGGGCAGGGGTTTGGCAACTAATGAAAAACTGTTTTTT
TRBV11-2,TRBJ1-5,-,-,CASSLDGGNQPQHF,TGTGCCAGCAGCTTAGATGGAGGGAATCAGCCCCAGCATTTT
TRBV5-1,TRBJ2-7,TRBD2,-,CASRGEGPGYEQYF,TGCGCCAGCAGGGGGGAGGGCCCGGGCTACGAGCAGTACTTC
TRBV5-1,TRBJ2-3,-,-,CASSWRGGPTRTDTQYF,TGCGCCAGCAGCTGGAGAGGGGGACCTACCAGAACAGATACGCAGTATTTT
TRBV28,TRBJ1-2,TRBD1,-,CASTLQGAFGYTF,TGTGCCAGCACCCTCCAGGGGGCGTTCGGCTACACCTTC
TRBV4-2,TRBJ2-7,-,few,CASSHPDSSYEQYF,TGTGCCAGCAGCCACCCGGACAGTTCCTACGAGCAGTACTTC
TRBV27,TRBJ1-1,-,-,CASSSRVGVAFF,TGTGCCAGCAGTTCCCGGGTAGGGGTGGCTTTCTTT
TRBV5-1,TRBJ2-5,-,once,CASSLGGLSQETQYF,TGCGCCAGCAGCCTAGGAGGGCTAAGCCAAGAGACCCAGTACTTC
TRBV6-5,TRBJ2-7,TRBD1,-,CASSLGQGAYEQYF,TGTGCCAGCAGCCTGGGACAGGGGGCTTACGAGCAGTACTTC
TRBV5-1,TRBJ2-3,TRBD2,few,CASSLVLGAGSSDTQYF,TGCGCCAGCAGCTTGGTATTGGGAGCGGGATCCTCGGATACGCAGTATTTT
TRBV14,TRBJ1-1,-,-,CASSPNRNTEAFF,TGTGCCAGCAGCCCGAACAGGAACACTGAAGCTTTCTTT
TRBV24-1,TRBJ2-2,-,-,CATSDSLGGPRTGELFF,TGTGCCACCAGTGATAGTTTGGGGGGGCCGCGGACCGGGGAGCTGTTTTTT
TRBV28,TRBJ1-5,-,-,CASSLTGNQPQHF,TGTGCCAGCAGTTTAACTGGCAATCAGCCCCAGCATTTT
TRBV7-2,TRBJ2-2,TRBD2,-,CASSESGLAVITGELFF,TGTGCCAGCAGCGAAAGCGGACTAGCGGTCATCACCGGGGAGCTGTTTTTT
TRBV5-1,TRBJ2-5,TRBD1,once,CASSFGGTGTPRRYQETQYF,TGCGCCAGCAGCTTCGGGGGGACAGGGACGCCTAGGCGGTACCAAGAGACCCAGTACTTC
TRBV7-9,TRBJ2-1,TRBD1,-,CASSLGRRTGSAYNEQFF,TGTGCCAGCAGCTTAGGCCGACGGACAGGGTCAGCATACAATGAGCAGTTCTTC
TRBV6-5,TRBJ2-7,-,-,CASSPLDRSLSLQYF,TGTGCCAGCAGTCCACTCGACAGGAGCCTGAGTCTGCAGTACTTC
TRBV10-3,TRBJ2-1,-,once,CAISDLTPGSEQFF,TGTGCCATCAGTGACCTCACCCCGGGGAGTGAGCAGTTCTTC
TRBV28,TRBJ2-3,TRBD2,-,CASSRRLAGTDTQYF,TGTGCCAGCAGCCGCCGACTAGCGGGGACAGATACGCAGTATTTT
TRBV28,TRBJ2-7,-,-,CASGLSYEQYF,TGTGCCAGCGGGCTCTCCTACGAGCAGTACTTC
TRBV5-1,TRBJ2-2,-,-,CASSLPAPDKANTGELFF,TGCGCCAGCAGCTTGCCCGCACCTGACAAGGCGAACACCGGGGAGCTGTTTTTT
TRBV27,TRBJ1-1,-,-,CASSFSLTGEAFF,TGTGCCAGCAGTTTCTCGCTCACAGGTGAAGCTTTCTTT
TRBV7-2,TRBJ2-2,-,-,CASSLGGNTGELFF,TGTGCCAGCAGCTTAGGAGGGAACACCGGGGAGCTGTTTTTT
TRBV7-2,TRBJ1-5,-,-,CASSPRRGSHQPQHF,TGTGCCAGCAGCCCCCGACGGGGGTCGCATCAGCCCCAGCATTTT
TRBV10-3,TRBJ2-7,-,many,CAISDRGSYEQYF,TGTGCCATCAGTGATAGGGGATCCTACGAGCAGTACTTC
TRBV27,TRBJ2-7,-,-,CASSPRGGSYEQYF,TGTGCCAGCAGTCCCAGAGGGGGCTCCTACGAGCAGTACTTC
TRBV4-1,TRBJ2-7,-,-,CASSQLAGAYEQYF,TGCGCCAGCAGCCAACTTGCAGGGGCCTACGAGCAGTACTTC
TRBV6-5,TRBJ1-1,-,few,CASSHTRAGEPEAFF,TGTGCCAGCAGCCACACCCGGGCAGGGGAACCTGAAGCTTTCTTT
TRBV6-6,TRBJ1-5,TRBD1,-,CASSQGQADGPQHF,TGTGCCAGCAGTCAAGGACAGGCCGATGGGCCCCAGCATTTT
TRBV6-5,TRBJ2-7,TRBD2,-,CASSYLAGANEQYF,TGTGCCAGCAGTTACTTAGCGGGAGCTAACGAGCAGTACTTC
TRBV5-5,TRBJ1-1,TRBD1,-,CASSYRGLVTEAFF,TGTGCCAGCAGCTACAGGGGGCTCGTCACTGAAGCTTTCTTT
TRBV28,TRBJ2-5,-,-,CASSLGGSAKETQYF,TGTGCCAGCAGTTTGGGGGGATCAGCAAAAGAGACCCAGTACTTC
TRBV29-1,TRBJ1-2,TRBD1,-,CSVSGTGLYGYTF,TGCAGCGTTTCCGGGACAGGACTCTATGGCTACACCTTC
TRBV27,TRBJ1-1,TRBD1,-,CASSFRDRAEAFF,TGTGCCAGCAGTTTCCGGGACAGAGCTGAAGCTTTCTTT
TRBV6-1,TRBJ2-7,-,few,CASSEVGYYEQYF,TGTGCCAGCAGTGAAGTCGGGTACTACGAGCAGTACTTC
TRBV11-2,TRBJ2-7,TRBD2,-,CASSAPGLAGYEQYF,TGTGCCAGCAGCGCTCCGGGACTAGCGGGGTACGAGCAGTACTTC
TRBV4-2,TRBJ1-1,-,-,CASSQGMRRGTEAFF,TGTGCCAGCAGCCAAGGAATGAGGAGGGGCACTGAAGCTTTCTTT